This T cell receptor (beta chain) emerged from a study of cytomegalovirus exposure and HLA in healthy donors. Study overall: The roughly 120 validation repertoires matched the 666 first-cohort repertoires in platform, a later analysis reported. Study-level points and caveats: In vitro data verified a few CMV-associated chains as specific for CMV antigens. The study designated 150 or so TCR beta chains cytomegalovirus-associated.

Details on this clone: Antigen unknown.

It was the approximately 110-subject validation cohort, separate from the approximately 620-subject first cohort, to which the donors belonged. Profiled with immunoSEQ multiplex PCR; TCRdb holds only in-frame clones, not every one. Of hundreds of thousands of clones in the sample, about nine tenths were seen once. From germline, CDR1 is SSHAT and CDR2 FNYEAQ (reference sequence). The CDR3 runs 19 residues. V lost 0 bases to trimming and J lost 3 bases, with 18 bases between them. The gene calls are TRBV7-7 and TRBJ2-6, with D perhaps matching TRBD1 (5 bases). This receptor was obtained from a woman under 30 in good health and CMV-seronegative. Sequencing input: PBMCs. The CDR3 coding sequence is TGTGCCAGCAGCTTAGCGCTATGGAAGGGGCGAGGTGGGGCCAACGTCCTGACTTTC. This codes for CASSLALWKGRGGANVLTF.